This TCR beta chain was found in a study of PD-L1 blockade in urothelial cancer (dated by TCRdb to the late 2010s). About the investigation overall: Every patient began therapy in about 2014 and was given atezolizumab 1,200 mg intravenously every 3 weeks. About nine tenths of the roughly 29 patients were identified as males with urothelial cancer of bladder origin, and a prior smoking history was reported by 18 of 29 patients. Patients had an ECOG performance status of 0 or 1 and had received between 0 and 3 prior chemotherapy regimens. Blood samples were analyzed at 3 weeks after treatment start (second dose) and at 6 weeks after treatment start. Blood samples gave median yields of approximately 130,000 T cells and 82,636 unique TCRs, along with a median clonality of approximately 0.08. An exploratory multi-omic analysis was conducted of the somatic, immune and clinical correlates of response to PD-L1 blockade with atezolizumab in urothelial cancer. Pretreatment tumor samples and matched peripheral blood, collected serially before and after atezolizumab treatment, underwent TCR sequencing. Durable clinical benefit meant progression-free survival longer than 6 months, and TCR features were also tested against progression-free and overall survival. In the same patients, pretreatment tumors underwent whole exome sequencing and RNA sequencing in addition to TCR sequencing. Nine patients achieved durable clinical benefit and approximately 20 did not. Pretreatment blood TCR-seq was available for about 28 patients, at least one posttreatment blood collection was obtained for some 24 patients, and tumor TCR-seq was available for some 24 patients.

Study-wide findings and limitations: Among patients with durable benefit, tumor-associated TCR clones showed greater expansion in peripheral blood 3 weeks after treatment started (n = 22, p = 0.022). A pretreatment peripheral blood TCR clonality below the median was linked to improved progression-free and overall survival. Because the sample size was small (n of about 30) and many exploratory analyses were performed, the results are intended to be hypothesis-generating.

This clone was picked up a small number of times. Its recognized antigen is unknown. Base qualities are missing; no much larger clone stands one base away. The time point label on this specimen signifies: pretreatment peripheral blood. A total of some 30 patients with locally advanced or metastatic urothelial carcinoma, treated at Memorial Sloan Kettering on a trial protocol, made up the cohort. Peripheral blood mononuclear cells were collected pretreatment and during treatment, with between 1 and 8 total time points per patient. The Qiagen DNeasy Blood extraction kit was used to purify genomic DNA from total PBMCs and from tumor samples. PBMCs were collected pretreatment and during treatment and were isolated and stored as previously described. Each PCR received spiked-in synthetic TCR analog templates so that absolute template abundance could be estimated from read counts. The immunoSEQ assay was used to amplify TCRbeta CDR3 regions from genomic DNA with bias-controlled V and J gene primers. Sequencing of rearranged TCRbeta segments was performed at approximately 20X coverage. The study's own analysis went as follows. Sequencing errors were corrected by clustering and CDR3s were annotated against IMGT to assign V, D and J genes. Downstream analyses used only productive TCRbeta rearrangements and left out out-of-frame or stop-codon sequences. Clonality was computed as one minus Shannon entropy normalized by the log of the number of unique productive sequences. Clones differing between time points or between blood and tumor were identified using Fisher's exact test with Benjamini-Hochberg correction, with an adjusted p below 0.01 applied as the threshold. As stored in TCRdb, this immuneACCESS dataset retains in-frame rearrangements with V and J assigned. A fraction of the clones does not appear; measured against another copy, unresolved V genes explain less than half of the discrepancy, and the remainder lacks a known reason. V, J and clone size derive from that table, while D and trimming were established from the DNA sequence. Across this sample there are about 52,000 clones, with roughly four fifths seen only once. The ten largest clones represent 4% of the sample.

Per the germline V gene, MNHEY is the CDR1 and SVGAGI is the CDR2. The CDR3 runs 15 amino acids, cysteine and phenylalanine included. Only CDR3 DNA is held: 45 bases, read in frame from base 1. Germline trimming: 2 bases from V, 8 bases from J; junction bases outside gene matches: 11. This receptor was obtained from a man between 65 and 79 years old with urothelial cancer. Material: PBMCs, obtained around atezolizumab (anti-PD-L1) treatment. The sequence joins TRBV6-5 to TRBJ1-2; 7 bases in between match TRBD1. The bases are TGTGCCAGCAGTTACGAACCACAGGGGTTAGGCGGCTACACCTTC. Translated, this is CASSYEPQGLGGYTF.